This is a list of T cell receptor delta chains from one sample in a study of TRDV2 sequences in healthy donors. TCRdb reapplied CATT to the PCR reads. The sample has thousands of delta-chain clones, roughly 65% seen once. Source material: Vd2+ gamma-delta T cells from blood. The source of these receptors is a human donor in good health. Each CDR3 is given with its conserved first and last residue. A D gene is named only where the DNA matches it firmly. Not all rows give a size; the values are once, few, many and, for expanded clones, a class.

J: TRDJ1
D: -
size: -
V: TRDV2
DNA: TGTGCCTGTGTCTCGTTGGGGGGCGATAAACTCATCTTT
CDR3: CACVSLGGDKLIF

J: TRDJ3
D: TRDD3
size: -
V: TRDV2
DNA: TGTGCCTGTGACACTTTGGGGGATACTAATCCCTGGGACACCCGACAGATGTTTTTC
CDR3: CACDTLGDTNPWDTRQMFF

J: TRDJ1
D: -
size: -
V: TRDV2
DNA: TGTGCCTGTGACTTCATCCGGAGTGGTACGGGGGATAAACTCATCTTT
CDR3: CACDFIRSGTGDKLIF

J: TRDJ1
D: TRDD3
size: -
V: TRDV2
DNA: TGTGCCTGTGACACCGTGCTGGGGGCCCCCGAGCCCGTTGTTAAACTCATCTTT
CDR3: CACDTVLGAPEPVVKLIF

J: TRDJ1
D: -
size: -
V: TRDV2
DNA: TGTGCCTGTGACCCCCTTCTCGGCGCCGATAAACTCATCTTT
CDR3: CACDPLLGADKLIF

J: TRDJ1
D: -
size: -
V: TRDV2
DNA: TGTGCCTGTGACACGATGGAGAACACCGATAAACTCATCTTT
CDR3: CACDTMENTDKLIF

J: TRDJ1
D: TRDD3
size: hyperexpanded
V: TRDV2
DNA: TGTGCCTGTGACTTACTGGGGGATACTGGGGATAAACTCATCTTT
CDR3: CACDLLGDTGDKLIF

J: TRDJ3
D: -
size: few
V: TRDV2
DNA: TGTGCCTGTGACATTGTCGATACCTACTCCTGGGACACCCGACAGATGTTTTTC
CDR3: CACDIVDTYSWDTRQMFF

J: TRDJ3
D: -
size: -
V: TRDV2
DNA: TGTGCCTGTGACACCGTTTCGGGGGGCCCATCGAGCTCCTGGGACACCCGACAGATGTTTTTC
CDR3: CACDTVSGGPSSSWDTRQMFF

J: TRDJ1
D: TRDD3
size: few
V: TRDV2
DNA: TGTGCCTGTGACGCCTGGGGGAGGTCCGATAAACTCATCTTT
CDR3: CACDAWGRSDKLIF

J: TRDJ1
D: TRDD3
size: -
V: TRDV2
DNA: TGTGCCTGTGACAATATACTGGGGGATACGCCCGGCACCGATAAACTCATCTTT
CDR3: CACDNILGDTPGTDKLIF

J: TRDJ1
D: TRDD3
size: few
V: TRDV2
DNA: TGTGCCTGTGATGGCATACTGGGGGGGAACTCCGATAAACTCATCTTT
CDR3: CACDGILGGNSDKLIF

J: TRDJ3
D: -
size: few
V: TRDV2
DNA: TGTGCCTGTGACCCCTCACCCCACCCGGGGGACAGAACGAGCTCCTGGGACACCCGACAGATGTTTTTC
CDR3: CACDPSPHPGDRTSSWDTRQMFF

J: TRDJ1
D: TRDD3
size: -
V: TRDV2
DNA: TGTGCCTGTGACGCACTGGGGGATAGGGCCACCGATAAACTCATCTTT
CDR3: CACDALGDRATDKLIF

J: TRDJ1
D: TRDD3
size: few
V: TRDV2
DNA: TGTGCCTGTGACACGGTCGTACTGGGGGATACGCGGGGAGGGTACACCGATAAACTCATCTTT
CDR3: CACDTVVLGDTRGGYTDKLIF

J: TRDJ1
D: TRDD3
size: few
V: TRDV2
DNA: TGTGCCTGTGACACCGTTCGAACTGGGGGATTCTCAAAAGCCAATTACACCGATAAACTCATCTTT
CDR3: CACDTVRTGGFSKANYTDKLIF

J: TRDJ3
D: TRDD3
size: -
V: TRDV2
DNA: TGTGCCTGTGACACCCTGGGGGATACGAGCTCCTGGGACACCCGACAGATGTTTTTC
CDR3: CACDTLGDTSSWDTRQMFF

J: TRDJ1
D: TRDD3
size: -
V: TRDV2
DNA: TGTGCCTGTGACACAATGGGGGATACCGATAAACTCATCTTT
CDR3: CACDTMGDTDKLIF

J: TRDJ1
D: TRDD3
size: -
V: TRDV2
DNA: TGTGCCTGTGACTCCCTTACTGGGGGTTACACCGATAAACTCATCTTT
CDR3: CACDSLTGGYTDKLIF

J: TRDJ1
D: TRDD3
size: few
V: TRDV2
DNA: TGTGCCTGTGACAAGCTGGGGGATTCGATTTACACCGATAAACTCATCTTT
CDR3: CACDKLGDSIYTDKLIF

J: TRDJ1
D: TRDD3
size: few
V: TRDV2
DNA: TGTGCCTGTGACACCGTGCCTACTGGGGGATACGCGGACTCTTACACCGATAAACTCATCTTT
CDR3: CACDTVPTGGYADSYTDKLIF

J: TRDJ1
D: TRDD3
size: once
V: TRDV2
DNA: TGTGCCTGTGACGTACTGGGGGATTCCAGCCTCGGCACCGATAAACTCATCTTT
CDR3: CACDVLGDSSLGTDKLIF

J: TRDJ1
D: -
size: few
V: TRDV2
DNA: TGTGCCTGTGACGCCCTTGGGAGTCGCTTACCCGATAAACTCATCTTT
CDR3: CACDALGSRLPDKLIF

J: TRDJ1
D: TRDD3
size: large
V: TRDV2
DNA: TGTGCCTGTGACACCGTGGCACAAGGTGGGGGATACGTCGCCGATAAACTCATCTTT
CDR3: CACDTVAQGGGYVADKLIF

J: TRDJ1
D: TRDD3
size: -
V: TRDV2
DNA: TGTGCCGGTGACACCGTACTGGGGGATACTATTGGCACCGATAAACTCATCTTT
CDR3: CAGDTVLGDTIGTDKLIF

J: TRDJ1
D: TRDD3
size: -
V: TRDV2
DNA: TGTGCCTGTGACACCCTGGGGGATAGCACCGATAAACTCATCTTT
CDR3: CACDTLGDSTDKLIF

J: TRDJ1
D: TRDD3
size: once
V: TRDV2
DNA: TGTGCCTGTGACACCGTGGCCGGGAGGACTGGGGGATACGAACTCATCTTT
CDR3: CACDTVAGRTGGYELIF

J: TRDJ1
D: -
size: -
V: TRDV2
DNA: TGTGCCTGTGACACGTTAGGAGGGGGCACACCTTTAACCGATAAACTCATCTTT
CDR3: CACDTLGGGTPLTDKLIF

J: TRDJ3
D: TRDD3
size: -
V: TRDV2
DNA: TGTGCCTGTGACACCGCAACTGGGGGATCCAAATCCTGGGACACCCGACAGATGTTTTTC
CDR3: CACDTATGGSKSWDTRQMFF

J: TRDJ1
D: TRDD3
size: -
V: TRDV2
DNA: TGTGCCTGTGACACGTTACGTCTGGGGGATACGCTTACGGATAAACTCATCTTT
CDR3: CACDTLRLGDTLTDKLIF

J: TRDJ1
D: -
size: -
V: TRDV2
DNA: TGTGCCTGTGACACCGTCCGAGGAGGAGGGGACCTCATGTACACCGATAAACTCATCTTT
CDR3: CACDTVRGGGDLMYTDKLIF

J: TRDJ1
D: TRDD3
size: -
V: TRDV2
DNA: TGTGCCTGTGACACTCTCCAACTGGGGGATCACGAGTACACCGATAAACTCATCTTT
CDR3: CACDTLQLGDHEYTDKLIF

J: TRDJ3
D: -
size: few
V: TRDV2
DNA: TGTGCCTGTGACACCGTTCATCGGGACCAGAGCTCCTGGGACACCCGACAGATGTTTTTC
CDR3: CACDTVHRDQSSWDTRQMFF

J: TRDJ1
D: TRDD3
size: -
V: TRDV2
DNA: TGTGCCTGTGACACCGTCGTACTGGGGGATACGAATCGGGAACACACGTACACCGATAAACTCATCTTT
CDR3: CACDTVVLGDTNREHTYTDKLIF

J: TRDJ1
D: TRDD3
size: -
V: TRDV2
DNA: TGTGCCTGTGACACCGTAGTCAGGGGATACGCCGTTGACGGCGATAAACTCATCTTT
CDR3: CACDTVVRGYAVDGDKLIF

J: TRDJ1
D: TRDD3
size: once
V: TRDV2
DNA: TGTGCCTGTGACACCCTTATGCCCCTGGGGGACTACACCGATAAACTCATCTTT
CDR3: CACDTLMPLGDYTDKLIF

J: TRDJ1
D: TRDD3
size: -
V: TRDV2
DNA: TGTGCCTGTGATTCGGTGCGTCGCTGGGGGAGCAACACCGATAAACTCATCTTT
CDR3: CACDSVRRWGSNTDKLIF

J: TRDJ1
D: TRDD3
size: few
V: TRDV2
DNA: TGTGCCTGTGACACTGTGACACCGTCATCCTCTCTACTGGGGGATACTCCAAACACCGATAAACTCATCTTT
CDR3: CACDTVTPSSSLLGDTPNTDKLIF

J: TRDJ1
D: -
size: few
V: TRDV2
DNA: TGTGCCTGTGACAAATTCCCCGGAGGCACCGATAAACTCATCTTT
CDR3: CACDKFPGGTDKLIF

J: TRDJ3
D: TRDD3
size: once
V: TRDV2
DNA: TGTGCCTGTGACACGGTACTGGGGGATACGCTAACAACCTGGGACACCCGACAGATGTTTTTC
CDR3: CACDTVLGDTLTTWDTRQMFF

J: TRDJ1
D: -
size: -
V: TRDV2
DNA: TGTGCCTGTGACACCGTAGGTACTGTCGATAAACTCATCTTT
CDR3: CACDTVGTVDKLIF

J: TRDJ1
D: TRDD3
size: -
V: TRDV2
DNA: TGTGCCTGTGACACCGTCTTTGTTGGGGGATACGCCGGGCATACCGATAAACTCATCTTT
CDR3: CACDTVFVGGYAGHTDKLIF

J: TRDJ1
D: -
size: few
V: TRDV2
DNA: TGTGCCTGTGACACCGTATCACCAGGGAAGGGACCCGATAAACTCATCTTT
CDR3: CACDTVSPGKGPDKLIF

J: TRDJ1
D: TRDD3
size: -
V: TRDV2
DNA: TGTGCCTGTGACAAACTTCCTACTGTACTGGGGGATACGCCGAAACTCATCTTT
CDR3: CACDKLPTVLGDTPKLIF

J: TRDJ1
D: TRDD3
size: -
V: TRDV2
DNA: TGTGCCTGTGACTTACTGGGGGATACGCGGGACACCGATAAACTCATCTTT
CDR3: CACDLLGDTRDTDKLIF

J: TRDJ3
D: -
size: -
V: TRDV2
DNA: TGTGCCTGTGACACCGCCGGGGGACCCGTCTCCTGGGACACCCGACAGATGTTTTTC
CDR3: CACDTAGGPVSWDTRQMFF

J: TRDJ1
D: -
size: -
V: TRDV2
DNA: TGTGCCTGTGACACCGTGGGGACCCCCGATAAACTCATCTTT
CDR3: CACDTVGTPDKLIF

J: TRDJ1
D: TRDD2
size: -
V: TRDV2
DNA: TGTGCCTGTGACCCGATCCCTTCCTACGGGAGGGTGCTGGTGAGGGGCACCGATAAACTCATCTTT
CDR3: CACDPIPSYGRVLVRGTDKLIF

J: TRDJ1
D: -
size: -
V: TRDV2
DNA: TGTGCCTGTGACACCGTTCCCGGCTATCCTAACACCGATAAACTCATCTTT
CDR3: CACDTVPGYPNTDKLIF

J: TRDJ1
D: -
size: few
V: TRDV2
DNA: TGTGCCTGTGACACTATGGGTGGGTTCGGTAAACTCATCTTT
CDR3: CACDTMGGFGKLIF

J: TRDJ1
D: TRDD3
size: few
V: TRDV2
DNA: TGTGCCTGCGATCGACTCTGGGGGACAGAATACACCGATAAACTCATCTTT
CDR3: CACDRLWGTEYTDKLIF

J: TRDJ3
D: -
size: -
V: TRDV2
DNA: TGTGCCTGTGACACCTTGGGTGATGTGTCCTGGGACACCCGACAGATGTTTTTC
CDR3: CACDTLGDVSWDTRQMFF

J: TRDJ1
D: TRDD3
size: -
V: TRDV2
DNA: TGTGCCTGTGACACCGTTGGCGTACTGGGGGATACTGTCTTCGATAAACTCATCTTT
CDR3: CACDTVGVLGDTVFDKLIF

J: TRDJ1
D: -
size: -
V: TRDV2
DNA: TGTGCCTGTGACACGATGCAGGGGACCGATAAACTCATCTTT
CDR3: CACDTMQGTDKLIF

J: TRDJ1
D: TRDD3
size: few
V: TRDV2
DNA: TGTGCCTGTGACACCGTGGCTCTGGGGGTCCCCCTTAATTACACCGATAAACTCATCTTT
CDR3: CACDTVALGVPLNYTDKLIF